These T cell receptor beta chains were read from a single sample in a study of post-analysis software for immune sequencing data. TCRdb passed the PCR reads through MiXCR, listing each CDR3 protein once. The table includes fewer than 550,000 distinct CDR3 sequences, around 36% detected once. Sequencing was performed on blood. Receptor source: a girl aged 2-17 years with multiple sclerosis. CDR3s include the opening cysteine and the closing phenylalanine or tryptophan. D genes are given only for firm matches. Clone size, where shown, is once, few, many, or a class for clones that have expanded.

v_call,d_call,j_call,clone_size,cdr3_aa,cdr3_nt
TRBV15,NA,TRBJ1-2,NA,CARRPAPYGYTF,TGTGCCCGGCGGCCCGCCCCATATGGCTACACCTTC
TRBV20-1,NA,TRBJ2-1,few,CSATRWENEQFF,TGCAGTGCGACTCGGTGGGAGAATGAGCAGTTCTTC
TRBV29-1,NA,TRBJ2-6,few,CSVVESSGANVLTF,TGCAGCGTTGTAGAAAGTTCTGGGGCCAACGTCCTGACTTTC
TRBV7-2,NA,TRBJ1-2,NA,CASSLMGLQGYGYTF,TGTGCCAGCAGCTTAATGGGCCTGCAGGGCTATGGCTACACCTTC
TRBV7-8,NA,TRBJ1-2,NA,CASSSSGLPYGYTF,TGTGCCAGCAGCTCGTCGGGACTCCCTTATGGCTACACCTTC
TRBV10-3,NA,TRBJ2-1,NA,CAIRGWTGNNEQFF,TGTGCCATCAGAGGTTGGACGGGGAACAATGAGCAGTTCTTC
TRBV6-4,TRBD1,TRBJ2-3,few,CASSANGGQSTDTQYF,TGTGCCAGCAGTGCCAATGGGGGACAGTCCACAGATACGCAGTATTTT
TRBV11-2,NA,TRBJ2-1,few,CASSLSRGIEQFF,TGTGCCAGCAGTCTCTCCCGGGGGATTGAGCAGTTCTTC
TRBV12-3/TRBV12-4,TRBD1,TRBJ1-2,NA,CASSLPDRGGLGYTF,TGTGCCAGCAGTTTACCGGACAGGGGAGGGCTAGGCTACACCTTC
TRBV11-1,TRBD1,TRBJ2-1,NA,CASTQGQGSYNEQFF,TGTGCCAGCACCCAGGGACAGGGCTCCTACAATGAGCAGTTCTTC
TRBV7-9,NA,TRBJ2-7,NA,CASSLVTGHRADEQYF,TGTGCCAGCAGCTTAGTAACGGGACATAGGGCGGACGAGCAGTACTTC